This record looks at one T cell receptor beta chain sequence and its context. The sample belongs to a study of blood T cell repertoires in COVID-19. Study context: The analysed material was cDNA or gDNA that came from T cells, B-cell-depleted T cells, or PBMCs.

Libraries were prepared by immunoSEQ multiplex PCR; TCRdb keeps only in-frame clonotypes and omits some of them. This table holds about 76,000 clones, around four fifths found once. The origin of this receptor is a human donor in a cohort sampled during active COVID-19. The source material was peripheral blood.

The CDR3, as DNA: TGTGCCTGGAGTAGACTAGCGGGGGTGCATACGCAGTATTTT. Its protein is CAWSRLAGVHTQYF. This sequence joins TRBV30 and TRBJ2-3; 12 nucleotides align to TRBD2. CDR3 length: 14 amino acids. The V segment lost 2 bases and the J segment 7 bases; nucleotides outside the gene matches: 4. The germline V gene has CDR1 GTSNPN and CDR2 SVGIG (reference sequence).